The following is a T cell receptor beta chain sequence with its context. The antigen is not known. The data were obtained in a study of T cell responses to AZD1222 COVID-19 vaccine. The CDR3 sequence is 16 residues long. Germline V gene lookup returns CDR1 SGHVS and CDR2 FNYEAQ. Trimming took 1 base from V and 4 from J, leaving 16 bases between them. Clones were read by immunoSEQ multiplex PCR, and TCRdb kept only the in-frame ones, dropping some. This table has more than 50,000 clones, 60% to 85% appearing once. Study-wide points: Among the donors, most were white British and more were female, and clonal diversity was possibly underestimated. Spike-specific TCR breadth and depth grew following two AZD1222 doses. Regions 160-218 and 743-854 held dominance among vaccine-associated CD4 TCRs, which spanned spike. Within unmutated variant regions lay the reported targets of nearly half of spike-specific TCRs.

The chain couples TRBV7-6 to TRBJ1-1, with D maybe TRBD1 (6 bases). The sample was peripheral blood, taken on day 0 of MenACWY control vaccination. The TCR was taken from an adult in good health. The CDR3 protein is CASSLVSPGAPTEAFF. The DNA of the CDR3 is TGTGCCAGCAGCTTAGTGAGTCCAGGGGCGCCCACTGAAGCTTTCTTT.